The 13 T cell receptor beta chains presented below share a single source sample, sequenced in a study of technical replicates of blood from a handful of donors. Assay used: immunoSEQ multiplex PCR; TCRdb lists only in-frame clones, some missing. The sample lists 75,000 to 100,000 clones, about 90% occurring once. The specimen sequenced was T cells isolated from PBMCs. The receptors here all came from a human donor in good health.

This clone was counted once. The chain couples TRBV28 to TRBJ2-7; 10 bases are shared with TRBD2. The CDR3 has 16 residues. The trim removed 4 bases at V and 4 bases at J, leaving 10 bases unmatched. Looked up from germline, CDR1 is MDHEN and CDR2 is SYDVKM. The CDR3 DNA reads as TGTGCCAGCAGTTCCGAAGCAGCGGGAGGGCCGTACGAGCAGTACTTC. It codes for CASSSEAAGGPYEQYF.

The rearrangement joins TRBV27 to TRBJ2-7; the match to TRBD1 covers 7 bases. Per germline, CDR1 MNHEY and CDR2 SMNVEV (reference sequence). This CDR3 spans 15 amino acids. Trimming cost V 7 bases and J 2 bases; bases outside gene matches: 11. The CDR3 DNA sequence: TGTGCCAGCACGGTAACCGGGACAGAGACCTACGAGCAGTACTTC. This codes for CASTVTGTETYEQYF.

CDR3 sequence (DNA): TGTGCCAGCAGTGAAGCGCGGGACGGGCCCTACGAGCAGTACTTC. As protein: CASSEARDGPYEQYF. The chain links TRBV6-1 to TRBJ2-7; D is perhaps TRBD2 (6 bases). V was trimmed by 0 bases and J by 2 bases, leaving 11 bases between them. Germline CDR1 reads MNHNS; CDR2 reads SASEGT. The CDR3 covers 15 residues.

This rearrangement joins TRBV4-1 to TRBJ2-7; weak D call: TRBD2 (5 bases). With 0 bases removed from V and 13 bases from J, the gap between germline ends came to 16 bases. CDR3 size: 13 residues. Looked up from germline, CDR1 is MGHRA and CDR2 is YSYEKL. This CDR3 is CASSQEVSTSGYF. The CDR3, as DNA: TGCGCCAGCAGCCAAGAGGTCTCCACGAGCGGTTACTTC.

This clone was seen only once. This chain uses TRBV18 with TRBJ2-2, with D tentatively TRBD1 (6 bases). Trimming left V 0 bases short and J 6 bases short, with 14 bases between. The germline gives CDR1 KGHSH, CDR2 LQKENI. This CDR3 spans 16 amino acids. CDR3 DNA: TGTGCCAGCTCACCACCGGGACATTCGGGACCCGGGGAGCTGTTTTTT. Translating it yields CASSPPGHSGPGELFF.

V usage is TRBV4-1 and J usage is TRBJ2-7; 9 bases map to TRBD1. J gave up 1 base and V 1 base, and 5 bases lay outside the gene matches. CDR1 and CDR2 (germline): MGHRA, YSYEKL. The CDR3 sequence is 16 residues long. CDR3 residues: CASSQARDRASYEQYF. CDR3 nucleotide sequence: TGCGCCAGCAGCCAAGCCCGGGACAGGGCTTCCTACGAGCAGTACTTC.

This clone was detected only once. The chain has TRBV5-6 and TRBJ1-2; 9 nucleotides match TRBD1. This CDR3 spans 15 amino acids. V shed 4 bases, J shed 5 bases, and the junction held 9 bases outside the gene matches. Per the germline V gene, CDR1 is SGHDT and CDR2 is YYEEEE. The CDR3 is CASSRNPGQGYGYTF. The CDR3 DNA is TGTGCCAGCAGCCGAAATCCGGGACAGGGTTATGGCTACACCTTC.

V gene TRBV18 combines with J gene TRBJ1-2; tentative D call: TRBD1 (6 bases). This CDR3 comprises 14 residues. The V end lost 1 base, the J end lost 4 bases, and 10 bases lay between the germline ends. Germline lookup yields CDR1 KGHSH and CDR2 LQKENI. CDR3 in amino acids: CASSPLSGVYGYTF. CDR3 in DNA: TGTGCCAGCTCACCACTTTCAGGGGTCTATGGCTACACCTTC. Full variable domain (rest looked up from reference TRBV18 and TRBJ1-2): NAGVMQNPRHLVRRRGQEARLRCSPMKGHSHVYWYRQLPEEGLKFMVYLQKENIIDESGMPKERFSAEFPKEGPSILRIQQVVRGDSAAYFCASSPLSGVYGYTFGSGTRLTVV.

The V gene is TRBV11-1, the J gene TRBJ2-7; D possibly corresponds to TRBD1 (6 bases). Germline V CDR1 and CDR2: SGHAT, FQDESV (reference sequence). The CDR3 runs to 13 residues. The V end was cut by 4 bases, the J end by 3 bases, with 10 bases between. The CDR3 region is CASSSNRDYEQYF. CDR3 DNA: TGTGCCAGCAGCTCGAACAGGGACTACGAGCAGTACTTC.

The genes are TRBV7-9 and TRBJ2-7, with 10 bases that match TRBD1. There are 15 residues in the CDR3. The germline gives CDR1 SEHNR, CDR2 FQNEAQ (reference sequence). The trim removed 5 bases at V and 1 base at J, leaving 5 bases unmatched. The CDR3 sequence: CASSRDRGDSYEQYF. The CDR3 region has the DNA TGTGCCAGCAGCCGGGACAGGGGCGATTCCTACGAGCAGTACTTC.

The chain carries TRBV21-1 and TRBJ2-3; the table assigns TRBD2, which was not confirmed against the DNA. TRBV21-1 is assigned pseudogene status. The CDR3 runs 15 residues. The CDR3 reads CASSKVEGETDTQYF. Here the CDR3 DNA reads TGTGCCAGCAGCAAAGTAGAGGGCGAAACAGATACGCAGTATTTT.

CDR3 nucleotides: TGTGCCAGCAGCTTGGAAAGACAGCAGCTTAACAATGAGCAGTTCTTC. It encodes CASSLERQQLNNEQFF. The rearrangement links TRBV7-6 to TRBJ2-1; TRBD1 might be the D (5 bases). With 3 bases removed from V and 5 bases from J, the gap between germline ends came to 17 bases. The germline gives CDR1 SGHVS, CDR2 FNYEAQ. The CDR3 covers 16 residues. Full variable domain (remainder filled in from reference TRBV7-6 and TRBJ2-1): GAGVSQSPRYKVTKRGQDVALRCDPISGHVSLYWYRQALGQGPEFLTYFNYEAQQDKSGLPNDRFSAERPEGSISTLTIQRTEQRDSAMYRCASSLERQQLNNEQFFGPGTRLTVL.

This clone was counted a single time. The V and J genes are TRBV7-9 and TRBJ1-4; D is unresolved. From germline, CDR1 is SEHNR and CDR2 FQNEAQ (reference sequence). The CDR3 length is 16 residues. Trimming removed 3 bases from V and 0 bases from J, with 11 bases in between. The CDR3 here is CASSLIDGATNEKLFF. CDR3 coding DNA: TGTGCCAGCAGCTTGATTGACGGAGCAACTAATGAAAAACTGTTTTTT.